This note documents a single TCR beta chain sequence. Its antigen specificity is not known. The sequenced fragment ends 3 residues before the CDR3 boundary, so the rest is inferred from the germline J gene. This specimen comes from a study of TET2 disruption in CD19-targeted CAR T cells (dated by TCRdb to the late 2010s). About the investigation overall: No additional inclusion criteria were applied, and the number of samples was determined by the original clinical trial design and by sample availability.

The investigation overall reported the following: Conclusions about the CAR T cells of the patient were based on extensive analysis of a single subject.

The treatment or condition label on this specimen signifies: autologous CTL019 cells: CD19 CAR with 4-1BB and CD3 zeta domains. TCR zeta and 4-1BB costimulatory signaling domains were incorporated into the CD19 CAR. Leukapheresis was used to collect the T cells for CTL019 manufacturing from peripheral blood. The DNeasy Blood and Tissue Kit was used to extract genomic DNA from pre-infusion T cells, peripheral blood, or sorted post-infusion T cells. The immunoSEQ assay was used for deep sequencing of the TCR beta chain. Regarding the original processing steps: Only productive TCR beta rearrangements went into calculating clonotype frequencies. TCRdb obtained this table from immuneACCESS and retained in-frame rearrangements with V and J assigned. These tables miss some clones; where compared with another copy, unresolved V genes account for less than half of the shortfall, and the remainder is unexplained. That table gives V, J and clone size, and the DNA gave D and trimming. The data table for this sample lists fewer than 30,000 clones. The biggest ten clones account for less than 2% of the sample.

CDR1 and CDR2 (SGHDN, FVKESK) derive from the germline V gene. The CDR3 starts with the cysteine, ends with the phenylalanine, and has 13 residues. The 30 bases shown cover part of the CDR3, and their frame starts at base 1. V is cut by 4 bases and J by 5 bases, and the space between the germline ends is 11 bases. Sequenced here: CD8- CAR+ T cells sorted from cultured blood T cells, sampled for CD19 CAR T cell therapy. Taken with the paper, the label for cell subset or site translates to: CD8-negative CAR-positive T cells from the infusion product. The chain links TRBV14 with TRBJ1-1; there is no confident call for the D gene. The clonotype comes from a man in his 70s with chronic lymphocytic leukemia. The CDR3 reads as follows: CASSLNLRTEAFF. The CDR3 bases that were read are TGTGCCAGCAGCCTAAACCTGAGGACTGAA. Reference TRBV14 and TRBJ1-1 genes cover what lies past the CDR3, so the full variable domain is EAGVTQFPSHSVIEKGQTVTLRCDPISGHDNLYWYRRVMGKEIKFLLHFVKESKQDESGMPNNRFLAERTGGTYSTLKVQPAELEDSGVYFCASSLNLRTEAFFGQGTRLTVV.